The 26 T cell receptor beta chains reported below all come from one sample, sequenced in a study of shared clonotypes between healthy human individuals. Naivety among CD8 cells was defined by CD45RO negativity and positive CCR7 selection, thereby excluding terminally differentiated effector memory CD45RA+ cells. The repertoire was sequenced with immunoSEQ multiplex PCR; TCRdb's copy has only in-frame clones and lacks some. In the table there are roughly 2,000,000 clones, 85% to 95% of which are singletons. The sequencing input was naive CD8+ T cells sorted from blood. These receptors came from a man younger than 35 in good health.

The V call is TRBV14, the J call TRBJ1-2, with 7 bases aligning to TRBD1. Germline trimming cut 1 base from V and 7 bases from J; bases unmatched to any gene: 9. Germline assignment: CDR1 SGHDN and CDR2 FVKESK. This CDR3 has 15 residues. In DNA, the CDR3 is TGTGCCAGCAGCCAAGTCGCGGGACAGCTCCTTGGCTACACCTTC. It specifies CASSQVAGQLLGYTF.

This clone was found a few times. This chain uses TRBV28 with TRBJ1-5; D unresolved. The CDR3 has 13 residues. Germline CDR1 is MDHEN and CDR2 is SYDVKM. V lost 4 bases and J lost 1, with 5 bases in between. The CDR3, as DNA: TGTGCCAGCAGTTACACCAGCAATCAGCCCCAGCATTTT. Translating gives CASSYTSNQPQHF.

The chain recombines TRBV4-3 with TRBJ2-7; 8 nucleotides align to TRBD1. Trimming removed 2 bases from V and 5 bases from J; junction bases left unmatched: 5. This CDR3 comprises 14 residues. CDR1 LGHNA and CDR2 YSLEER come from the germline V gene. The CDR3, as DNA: TGCGCCAGCAGCCAATGGACAGGGTCCCACGAGCAGTACTTC. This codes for CASSQWTGSHEQYF.

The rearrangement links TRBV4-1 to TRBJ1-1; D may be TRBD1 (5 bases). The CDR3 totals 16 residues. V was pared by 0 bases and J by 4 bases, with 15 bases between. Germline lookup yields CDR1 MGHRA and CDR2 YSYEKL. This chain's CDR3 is CASSQDYRPEGTEAFF. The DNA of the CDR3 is TGCGCCAGCAGCCAAGATTACAGGCCCGAGGGCACTGAAGCTTTCTTT.

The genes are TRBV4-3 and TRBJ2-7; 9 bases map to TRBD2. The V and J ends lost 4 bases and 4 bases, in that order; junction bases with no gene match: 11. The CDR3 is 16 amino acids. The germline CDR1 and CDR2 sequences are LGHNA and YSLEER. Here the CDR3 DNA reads TGCGCCAGCAGCCCCAACTTAGCGGGAGTGGGGTACGAGCAGTACTTC. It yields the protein CASSPNLAGVGYEQYF.

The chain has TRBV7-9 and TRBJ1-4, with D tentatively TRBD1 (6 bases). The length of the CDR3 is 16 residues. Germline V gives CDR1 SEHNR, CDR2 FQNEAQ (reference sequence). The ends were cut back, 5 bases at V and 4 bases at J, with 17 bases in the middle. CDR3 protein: CASSPYQGSLNEKLFF. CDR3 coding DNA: TGTGCCAGCAGCCCCTATCAGGGGTCCCTTAATGAAAAACTGTTTTTT.

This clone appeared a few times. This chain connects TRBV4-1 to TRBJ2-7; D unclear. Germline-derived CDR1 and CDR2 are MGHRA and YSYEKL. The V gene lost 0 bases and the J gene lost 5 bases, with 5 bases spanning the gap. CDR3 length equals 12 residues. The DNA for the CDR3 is TGCGCCAGCAGCCAAGATAACCACGAGCAGTACTTC. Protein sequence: CASSQDNHEQYF.

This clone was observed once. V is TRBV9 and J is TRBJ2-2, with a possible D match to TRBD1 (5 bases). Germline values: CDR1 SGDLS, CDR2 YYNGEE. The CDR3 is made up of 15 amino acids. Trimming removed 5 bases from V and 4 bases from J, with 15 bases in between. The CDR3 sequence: CASSESRTGTGELFF. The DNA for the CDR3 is TGTGCCAGCAGTGAGAGTAGAACAGGCACCGGGGAGCTGTTTTTT.

CDR3: CASSPGLSVEPQHF. The CDR3 DNA sequence: TGTGCCAGTAGTCCGGGACTGTCGGTCGAGCCCCAGCATTTT. The chain is built from TRBV19 and TRBJ1-5; maybe TRBD1 (5 bases). CDR1 LNHDA and CDR2 SQIVND come from the germline V gene (reference sequence). Between the trimmed V and J ends, which lost 5 bases and 8 bases, there was a span of 16 bases. CDR3 length: 14 amino acids.

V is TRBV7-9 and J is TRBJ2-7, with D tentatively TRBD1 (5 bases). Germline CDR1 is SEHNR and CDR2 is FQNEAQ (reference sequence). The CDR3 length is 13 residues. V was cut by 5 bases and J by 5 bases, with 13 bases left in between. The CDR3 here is CASSLDSFHEQYF. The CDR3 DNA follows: TGTGCCAGCAGCCTAGACAGTTTCCACGAGCAGTACTTC. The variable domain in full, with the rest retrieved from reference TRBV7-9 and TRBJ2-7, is DTGVSQNPRHKITKRGQNVTFRCDPISEHNRLYWYRQTLGQGPEFLTYFQNEAQLEKSRLLSDRFSAERPKGSFSTLEIQRTEQGDSAMYLCASSLDSFHEQYFGPGTRLTVT.

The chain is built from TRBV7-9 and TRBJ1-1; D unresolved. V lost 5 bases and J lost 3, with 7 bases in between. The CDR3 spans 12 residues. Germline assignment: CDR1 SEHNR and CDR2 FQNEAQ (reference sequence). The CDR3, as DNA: TGTGCCAGCAGCCCGTCAGACACTGAAGCTTTCTTT. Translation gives CASSPSDTEAFF.

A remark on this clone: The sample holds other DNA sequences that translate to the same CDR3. The CDR3 DNA sequence: TGCGCCAGCAGCCAAGACCGGAACACCGGGGAGCTGTTTTTT. It is translated as CASSQDRNTGELFF. The chain combines TRBV4-3 with TRBJ2-2; no definite D call. V dropped 0 bases and J dropped 1 base, with 3 bases sitting between them. CDR3 length: 14 residues. CDR1 and CDR2 (germline): LGHNA, YSLEER.

The CDR3 loop is CASSLSRTSYYNEQFF. CDR3 sequence (DNA): TGTGCCAGCAGCTTGTCACGGACTAGCTACTACAATGAGCAGTTCTTC. The J gene is TRBJ2-1, the V gene TRBV11-2, with 8 positions matching TRBD2. V shed 3 bases, J shed 3 bases, and the junction held 7 bases outside the gene matches. The CDR3 contains 16 residues. The germline V gene encodes CDR1 SGHAT and CDR2 FQNNGV. Based on the CDR3 plus reference TRBV11-2 and TRBJ2-1, the full variable domain is EAGVAQSPRYKIIEKRQSVAFWCNPISGHATLYWYQQILGQGPKLLIQFQNNGVVDDSQLPKDRFSAERLKGVDSTLKIQPAKLEDSAVYLCASSLSRTSYYNEQFFGPGTRLTVL.

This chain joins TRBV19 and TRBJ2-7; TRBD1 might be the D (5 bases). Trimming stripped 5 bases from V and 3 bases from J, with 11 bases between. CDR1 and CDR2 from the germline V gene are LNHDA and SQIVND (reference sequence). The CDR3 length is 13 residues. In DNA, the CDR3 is TGTGCCAGTAGTCCCGCAGGGATCTACGAGCAGTACTTC. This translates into CASSPAGIYEQYF.

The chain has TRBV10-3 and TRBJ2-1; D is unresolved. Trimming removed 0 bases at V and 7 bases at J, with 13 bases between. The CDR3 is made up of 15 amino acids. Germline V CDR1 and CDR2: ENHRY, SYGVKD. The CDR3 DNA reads TGTGCCATCAGTGAGTCGAGTGGATTGACAAATGAGCAGTTCTTC. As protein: CAISESSGLTNEQFF.

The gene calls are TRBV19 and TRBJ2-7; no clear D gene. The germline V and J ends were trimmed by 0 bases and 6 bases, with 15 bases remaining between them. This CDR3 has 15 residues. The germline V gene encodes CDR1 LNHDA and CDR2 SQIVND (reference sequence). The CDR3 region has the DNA TGTGCCAGTAGTATAGATTCGGCCCAGTTAGGCGAGCAGTACTTC. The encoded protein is CASSIDSAQLGEQYF.

CDR3 residues: CASSFPGRTDTQYF. For the CDR3, the DNA is TGCGCCAGCAGTTTTCCGGGACGTACAGATACGCAGTATTTT. This chain links TRBV10-2 with TRBJ2-3; D may correspond to TRBD1 or TRBD2 (5 bases each). Looked up from germline, CDR1 is WSHSY and CDR2 is SAAADI. The CDR3 runs 14 residues. The V and J ends lost 5 bases and 3 bases respectively, with 12 bases between them.

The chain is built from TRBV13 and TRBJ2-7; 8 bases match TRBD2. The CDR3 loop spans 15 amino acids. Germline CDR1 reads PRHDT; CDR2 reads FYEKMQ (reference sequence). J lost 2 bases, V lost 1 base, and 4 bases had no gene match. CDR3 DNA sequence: TGTGCCAGCAGCTTAGAGCGGGGGTTTACCTACGAGCAGTACTTC. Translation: CASSLERGFTYEQYF.

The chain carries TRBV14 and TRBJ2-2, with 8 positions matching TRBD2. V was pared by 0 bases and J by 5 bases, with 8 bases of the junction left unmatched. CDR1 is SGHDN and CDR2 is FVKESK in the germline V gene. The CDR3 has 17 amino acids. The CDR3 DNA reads TGTGCCAGCAGCCAAGATCTTGTAGCGGGGATGACCGGGGAGCTGTTTTTT. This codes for CASSQDLVAGMTGELFF.

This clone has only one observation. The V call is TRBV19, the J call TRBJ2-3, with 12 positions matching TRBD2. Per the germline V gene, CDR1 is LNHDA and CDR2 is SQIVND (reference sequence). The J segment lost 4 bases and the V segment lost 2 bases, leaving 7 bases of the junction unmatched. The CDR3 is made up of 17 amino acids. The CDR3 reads CASSIITSGRMSDTQYF. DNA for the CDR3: TGTGCCAGTAGTATAATTACTAGCGGGAGGATGTCAGATACGCAGTATTTT.

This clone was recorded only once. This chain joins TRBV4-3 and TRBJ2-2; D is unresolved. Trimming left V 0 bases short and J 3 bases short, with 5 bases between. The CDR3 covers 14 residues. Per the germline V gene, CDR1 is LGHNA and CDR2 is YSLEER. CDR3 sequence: CASSQEGDTGELFF. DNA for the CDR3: TGCGCCAGCAGCCAAGAAGGAGACACCGGGGAGCTGTTTTTT.

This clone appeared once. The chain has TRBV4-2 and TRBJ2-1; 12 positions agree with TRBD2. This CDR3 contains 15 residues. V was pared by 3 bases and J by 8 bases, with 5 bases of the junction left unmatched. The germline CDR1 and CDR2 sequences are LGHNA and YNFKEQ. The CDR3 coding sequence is TGTGCCAGCAGCCAGGCGCTAGCGGGGGGGGATGAGCAGTTCTTC. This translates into CASSQALAGGDEQFF.

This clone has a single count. This CDR3 reads CASSAPVGGPYEQYF. CDR3 DNA sequence: TGTGCCAGCAGTGCCCCCGTTGGGGGTCCTTACGAGCAGTACTTC. This rearrangement joins TRBV6-1 to TRBJ2-7; possibly TRBD1 or TRBD2 for D (5 bases each). CDR1 and CDR2 from the germline V gene are MNHNS and SASEGT. CDR3 length equals 15 residues. V was cut by 4 bases and J by 4 bases, with 17 bases left in between.

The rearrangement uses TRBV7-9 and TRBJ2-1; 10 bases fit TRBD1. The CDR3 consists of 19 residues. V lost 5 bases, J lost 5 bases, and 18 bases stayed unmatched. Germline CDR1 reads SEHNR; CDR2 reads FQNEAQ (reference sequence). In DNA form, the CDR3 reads TGTGCCAGCAGCCCAATTCGGGGACAGGGGAGGATTAACGACAATGAGCAGTTCTTC. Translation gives CASSPIRGQGRINDNEQFF.

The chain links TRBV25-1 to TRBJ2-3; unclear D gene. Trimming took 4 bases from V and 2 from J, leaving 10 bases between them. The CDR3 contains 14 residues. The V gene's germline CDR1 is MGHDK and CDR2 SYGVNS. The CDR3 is CASSVLLFTDTQYF. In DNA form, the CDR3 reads TGTGCCAGCAGTGTATTGTTGTTCACAGATACGCAGTATTTT.

CDR3 amino acids: CASSYGGYYGYTF. The DNA for the CDR3 is TGTGCCAGCAGTTACGGGGGGTACTATGGCTACACCTTC. The chain links TRBV27 to TRBJ1-2; tentatively, D is TRBD1 (5 bases). V lost 4 bases and J lost 3, with 9 bases in between. Germline V gene lookup returns CDR1 MNHEY and CDR2 SMNVEV (reference sequence). This CDR3 has 13 amino acids.